In this sample, the clone carrying this TCR beta chain turned up a few times. This entry belongs to a study of type 1 regulatory T cells. Each CDR3 protein is one row after TCRdb ran MiXCR on the reads. In the table there are some 90,000 distinct CDR3 sequences, 25% to 40% of which are singletons. Trimming cost V 4 bases and J 11 bases, with 21 bases left between them. The CDR3 is made up of 14 amino acids. Germline V lookup: CDR1 SGHRS, CDR2 YFSETQ. The chain links TRBV5-1 to TRBJ1-2; D perhaps matches TRBD1 (5 bases). The source of this sequence is a human donor in good health. The sample comprised CD4+ T cells, either the whole sample or a sorted fraction (not recorded which). The CDR3 spells CASSLGLGQGLYTF. Written as DNA, the CDR3 is TGCGCCAGCAGCCTGGGTCTCGGGCAGGGACTATACACCTTC.